This T cell receptor beta chain is from a study of T cell responses to AZD1222 COVID-19 vaccine (dated by TCRdb to the early 2020s). Regarding the complete study: Because spike-specific TCR depth and breadth did not differ between the two schedules, AZD1222 recipients who got a second dose at roughly 4 weeks were pooled with those who got a second dose at roughly 12 weeks. Trial participants were enrolled into age subgroups of 18-55, 56-69 and 70-plus years, which contained approximately 150, 28 and 58 TCR-sequenced participants, respectively. A total of roughly 240 trial participants underwent TCR sequencing, of whom 200 to 220 received two doses of AZD1222 and approximately 25 received two doses of the MenACWY control vaccine.

The CDR3 regions of human TCRbeta chains were analyzed by immunosequencing. The authors processed their data as follows. TCRs in the repertoires were compared against a reference library of SARS-CoV-2-specific TCRs that had been generated with the MIRA antigen-specificity platform. Breadth was defined as the fraction of unique TCRs that were SARS-CoV-2-associated. Depth was defined as the fraction of total T cells that were SARS-CoV-2-associated. Using the MIRA data, each spike-specific TCR was mapped to the spike region that the TCR reacts to and placed in a CD4 or CD8 class. Log10-transformed breadth and depth values were compared by one-way ANOVA with Sidak's multiple comparisons tests. The table was pulled from immuneACCESS by TCRdb, which kept in-frame rearrangements only. Such tables lose some clones; where checked, under half of the loss comes from unresolved V genes, and the rest has no known cause. Clone size and V and J calls were adopted from that table, with D and trimming inferred from the DNA. The sample table holds around 99,000 clones, of which about 90% were seen once. Over 3.5% of the sample belongs to the ten largest clones.

Read against the paper, the sample's time point label means: baseline before first vaccination. The vaccinee samples were drawn from two UK trials, COV001 and COV002, one of which was a single-blind randomized controlled phase 2/3 trial testing AZD1222 (ChAdOx1 nCoV-19) in healthy adults. Trial participant PBMC samples were collected at day 0 and day 28 after the second dose for TCRbeta chain sequencing. Study-level results and caveats: After two AZD1222 doses, spike-specific TCR breadth and depth were significantly higher than at day 0 and than in MenACWY recipients. Conclusions about previously exposed vaccinees are limited because only five to seven AZD1222 recipients were SARS-CoV-2 seropositive at baseline. Participants were mostly white British, with more females than males. The authors suggested clonal diversity may have been underestimated. Reportedly, close to half of the unique spike-specific TCRs recognized epitopes lying outside the regions that are mutated in the B.1.351 and B.1.1.7 variants. Because no samples from the day 14 peak response were available, repertoires could be characterized only after the peak T cell response. The whole spike protein was spanned by vaccine-associated CD4 TCRs, and dominant responses were seen in regions 160-218 and 743-854. The 56-69-year group was small, and its depth increase did not reach significance, likely because of low power.

Of note for this clone: Its antigen target is currently unknown. Base qualities are not recorded, but no much larger clone differs from it by a single base.

From its cysteine to its phenylalanine, the CDR3 spans 16 amino acids. Just CDR3 DNA is preserved here, 48 bases in frame from base 1. The germline V gene sets CDR1 to SGHTA and CDR2 to FQGNSA. Trimming removed 3 bases from V and 6 bases from J; the gene matches leave 4 bases unexplained. The rearrangement joined TRBV7-2 to TRBJ1-6; TRBD1 agrees with 11 junctional bases. The sequenced sample was peripheral blood, obtained on day 0 of AZD1222 vaccination. The origin of this receptor is an adult in good health. The sequenced DNA: TGTGCCAGCAGCTTGGGGACAGGGGGAAGTAATTCACCCCTCCACTTT. The resulting protein is CASSLGTGGSNSPLHF.